The T cell receptor (beta chain) under discussion was sequenced for a study of molecular identifiers for immune sequencing clone quantification. The germline gives CDR1 PRHDT, CDR2 FYEKMQ (reference sequence). This CDR3 spans 16 amino acids. Of note for this clonotype: A much larger clone lies a single base off, so this may be a read error.

TCRdb redid the calling of the PCR reads with MiXCR, one entry per CDR3 protein. Of more than 450,000 distinct CDR3 sequences in the sample, about 22% were seen once. Sequencing was done on a sample of naive CD8+ T cells from blood, with Jurkat cell RNA spiked in. Subset denoted: FACS-sorted CD8+CD4-CCR7+CD45RA+ naive T cells. The receptor was derived from a human donor in good health. Some libraries in this study had Jurkat cell RNA spiked in. The chain carries TRBV13 and TRBJ2-3; TRBD2 matches 11 bases. The chain's CDR3 is CASSFSLAGVTGTQYF. CDR3 nucleotides: TGTGCCAGCAGCTTCTCACTAGCGGGGGTCACAGGTACGCAGTATTTT.